These 8 T cell receptor beta chains were all obtained from the same sample, sequenced in a study of patients and donors after allogeneic stem cell transplantation (dated by TCRdb to 2020 to 2022). Receptors were amplified or captured by RT-PCR. Sequencing was carried out with a NextSeq 550. TCRdb reprocessing: public reads trimmed at Q25 with fastp, clones called with MiXCR, in-frame beta chains kept. Identical CDR3 proteins give one entry, which carries the most common genes and DNA. This sample has about 400,000 distinct CDR3 sequences in its table, and more than 15% of those were observed once. Jointly, the top ten make up less than 9.5% of the sample. The sample consisted of blood, either unsorted or a sorted T cell fraction (not recorded which). All receptors derive from a human donor who was either an allogeneic HSCT recipient or a stem cell or donor lymphocyte infusion donor (not recorded which). It is not recorded whose cells these are; they may come from a transplant donor.

Only a few counts were recorded for this clonotype. The chain couples TRBV7-9 to TRBJ1-2, with a tentative D call TRBD1 (6 bases). CDR1 and CDR2 (germline): SEHNR, FQNEAQ (reference sequence). The CDR3 loop spans 14 amino acids. Trimming left V 4 bases short and J 2 bases short, with 11 bases between. The CDR3 sequence: CASSSGQMNYGYTF. The CDR3 coding sequence is TGTGCCAGCAGCTCCGGACAGATGAACTATGGCTACACCTTC.

A few counts support this clonotype. This chain uses TRBV7-3 with TRBJ2-2, with no clear D. CDR1 and CDR2 (germline): SGHTA, FQGTGA. The CDR3 has 12 amino acids. Trimming stripped 7 bases from V and 8 bases from J, with 11 bases between. The DNA of the CDR3 is TGTGCCAGCACCGCTGGGTTGGGGGAGCTGTTTTTT. Its protein product is CASTAGLGELFF.

This clonotype was seen a few times. V is TRBV12-3 or TRBV12-4 and J is TRBJ2-1; unclear D gene. This CDR3 region has 12 residues. V was clipped by 5 bases and J by 6 bases, with 8 bases between them. The CDR3 DNA is TGTGCCAGCAGTCCTCTGCCCAATGAGCAGTTCTTC. This codes for CASSPLPNEQFF.

The chain joins TRBV30 to TRBJ1-1; D is uncertain. The CDR3 extends over 13 amino acids. V gave up 0 bases and J gave up 3 bases, with 8 bases separating them. CDR1 and CDR2 from the germline V gene are GTSNPN and SVGIG (reference sequence). Written as DNA, the CDR3 is TGTGCCTGGAGTGTACGAGAGGACACTGAAGCTTTCTTT. Translated: CAWSVREDTEAFF.

The rearrangement joins TRBV12-3 or TRBV12-4 to TRBJ2-1; TRBD2 matches at 11 bases. There are 14 residues in the CDR3. J was trimmed by 13 bases and V by 7 bases; bases with no gene match: 12. CDR3 sequence reads: CASNAGLAEPNQFF. CDR3 coding DNA: TGTGCCAGCAATGCGGGACTAGCGGAACCGAACCAGTTCTTC.

Only a few counts were recorded for this clonotype. The genes are TRBV5-4 and TRBJ2-2; 7 positions match TRBD2. Looked up from germline, CDR1 is SGHNT and CDR2 is YYREEE (reference sequence). V shed 5 bases and J 0 bases; nucleotides not matched to a gene: 7. There are 16 residues in the CDR3. CDR3 in amino acids: CASRLATKANTGELFF. CDR3 DNA: TGTGCCAGCAGACTAGCGACCAAAGCGAACACCGGGGAGCTGTTTTTT.

The chain employs TRBV7-3 and TRBJ2-1; 8 bases align to TRBD2. The germline gives CDR1 SGHTA, CDR2 FQGTGA. CDR3 length: 17 residues. V gave up 4 bases and J gave up 0 bases; unmatched junction bases: 8. CDR3 amino acids: CASSSSTSASSYNEQFF. CDR3 bases: TGTGCCAGCAGCTCTTCGACTAGCGCGAGCTCCTACAATGAGCAGTTCTTC. The full variable domain, rest sourced from reference TRBV7-3 and TRBJ2-1, is GAGVSQTPSNKVTEKGKYVELRCDPISGHTALYWYRQSLGQGPEFLIYFQGTGAADDSGLPNDRFFAVRPEGSVSTLKIQRTERGDSAVYLCASSSSTSASSYNEQFFGPGTRLTVL.

V and J are TRBV9 and TRBJ1-2; 10 positions match TRBD1. V shed 7 bases, J shed 1 base, and the junction held 13 bases outside the gene matches. The CDR3 runs 17 residues. Germline V gives CDR1 SGDLS, CDR2 YYNGEE. The CDR3 region has the DNA TGTGCCAGCCACCCGGGACAGGGGTGGGAAGTTAACTATGGCTACACCTTC. This gives the protein CASHPGQGWEVNYGYTF.